Below are 21 T cell receptor beta chains sequenced from a single sample in a study of T-cell reconstitution after alpha-beta-depleted transplantation in children. Unique molecular identifiers tagged the TCRbeta library. A single record per CDR3 protein comes from TCRdb applying MiXCR to the PCR reads. The sample holds 780,000 or so distinct CDR3 sequences, under 20% seen once. This material consisted of PBMCs, mostly from graft donor cells, taken 360 days after TCRalphabeta/CD19-depleted stem cell transplant. All receptors derive from a male patient younger than 18 who had a stem cell transplant for acute lymphoblastic leukemia, so the T cells may come from the graft donor.

The rearrangement links TRBV12-3 or TRBV12-4 to TRBJ2-1, with D maybe TRBD2 (6 bases). This CDR3 region has 14 residues. Deletions cut 2 bases from V and 10 bases from J, with 15 bases between. The chain's CDR3 is CASSLMEGQDEQFF. In DNA, the CDR3 is TGTGCCAGCAGTTTAATGGAGGGCCAGGACGAGCAGTTCTTC.

The chain has TRBV10-3 and TRBJ2-3; 9 bases are a match to TRBD2. With 4 bases clipped from V and 6 bases from J, the junction kept 20 bases outside the gene matches. Germline CDR1 reads ENHRY; CDR2 reads SYGVKD. The CDR3 spans 19 residues. The CDR3 is CAISGGLLAGPPGPDTQYF. Here the CDR3 DNA reads TGTGCCATCAGTGGAGGTTTGCTAGCGGGGCCCCCGGGCCCGGATACGCAGTATTTT.

This sequence joins TRBV19 and TRBJ2-7; possibly TRBD2 for D (6 bases). The germline V gene encodes CDR1 LNHDA and CDR2 SQIVND (reference sequence). CDR3 length: 15 residues. Trimming left V 5 bases short and J 3 bases short, with 17 bases between. The CDR3 loop is CASSPPGLAFYEQYF. In nucleotides, the CDR3 is TGTGCCAGTAGTCCACCGGGACTCGCCTTCTACGAGCAGTACTTC. The whole variable domain, filled in from reference TRBV19 and TRBJ2-7, reads DGGITQSPKYLFRKEGQNVTLSCEQNLNHDAMYWYRQDPGQGLRLIYYSQIVNDFQKGDIAEGYSVSREKKESFPLTVTSAQKNPTAFYLCASSPPGLAFYEQYFGPGTRLTVT.

This clonotype was counted between two and nine times. The V gene is TRBV10-2, the J gene TRBJ2-7; 11 nucleotides match TRBD2. The germline gives CDR1 WSHSY, CDR2 SAAADI. CDR3 size: 16 residues. V lost 6 bases, J lost 0 bases, and 7 bases stayed unmatched. CDR3 nucleotide sequence: TGCGCCAGCAGGGATAGCGGGAGGGGGTACTCCTACGAGCAGTACTTC. Translated, it gives CASRDSGRGYSYEQYF.

This clonotype was seen only a few times. The chain links TRBV5-1 to TRBJ2-5, with 8 bases lining up with TRBD2. Trimming at V came to 5 bases and at J to 4 bases, leaving 13 bases not matched to a gene. The CDR3 length is 16 residues. Germline V lookup: CDR1 SGHRS, CDR2 YFSETQ. The CDR3 DNA follows: TGCGCCAGCAGGCCCCACCCCAAGCGGGAGATAGAGACCCAGTACTTC. It encodes CASRPHPKREIETQYF.

This clonotype was seen a few times. The chain combines TRBV24-1 with TRBJ2-1, with TRBD2 matching 7 bases. The germline V gene encodes CDR1 KGHDR and CDR2 SFDVKD. The junction had 11 bases not matched to a gene; V was cut back by 5 bases and J by 8 bases. This CDR3 is built from 15 residues. The CDR3 sequence is CATSVSGRALYEQFF. CDR3 nucleotide sequence: TGTGCCACCAGTGTGTCTGGGAGGGCCCTTTATGAGCAGTTCTTC.

V usage is TRBV7-9 and J usage is TRBJ1-5, with TRBD1 identical over 8 bases. Trimming removed 6 bases from V and 1 base from J; junction bases left unmatched: 11. The CDR3 is 17 residues long. Germline lookup yields CDR1 SEHNR and CDR2 FQNEAQ (reference sequence). CDR3 residues: CASSSDREVFSNQPQHF. Written as DNA, the CDR3 is TGTGCCAGCAGTTCGGACAGGGAGGTTTTCAGCAATCAGCCCCAGCATTTT.

The chain carries TRBV4-1 and TRBJ2-7; D is uncertain. Trimming shortened V by 2 bases and J by 1 base, and 12 bases separated the two germline ends. Germline CDR1 reads MGHRA; CDR2 reads YSYEKL. This CDR3 is 15 amino acids long. The DNA of the CDR3 is TGCGCCAGCAGCCAAAACCGGGCCCTTTCCTACGAGCAGTACTTC. Protein: CASSQNRALSYEQYF.

This clonotype was recorded a few times. This chain connects TRBV29-1 to TRBJ2-1, with 16 positions matching TRBD2. With 8 bases clipped from V and 1 base from J, the junction kept 8 bases outside the gene matches. Germline V gene data show CDR1 as SQVTM and CDR2 as ANQGSEA. The CDR3 extends over 17 amino acids. The CDR3 nucleotides are TGCAGCATTTGGGGGACTAGCGGGAGGGCTTCCTACAATGAGCAGTTCTTC. Its translation: CSIWGTSGRASYNEQFF.

The V gene is TRBV5-1, the J gene TRBJ2-7, with a weak D call TRBD1 (6 bases). Germline-derived CDR1 and CDR2 are SGHRS and YFSETQ. V lost 6 bases and J lost 3, with 19 bases in between. The CDR3 is 15 residues long. CDR3 nucleotides: TGCGCCAGCACCAATGGAAGGGGGTCAGTCTACGAGCAGTACTTC. Protein product: CASTNGRGSVYEQYF.

This clonotype was seen a handful of times. This rearrangement joins TRBV18 to TRBJ2-3; 7 positions agree with TRBD2. Germline-derived CDR1 and CDR2 are KGHSH and LQKENI. The CDR3 is 16 residues long. V lost 4 bases and J lost 7; bases outside the gene matches: 14. The CDR3 region is CASSLGSGLTSHTQYF. CDR3 DNA: TGTGCCAGCTCACTTGGATCGGGACTAACCTCACATACGCAGTATTTT.

This rearrangement joins TRBV29-1 to TRBJ2-7, with 9 bases lining up with TRBD1. Germline V CDR1 and CDR2: SQVTM, ANQGSEA. J gave up 2 bases and V 3 bases, and 11 bases lay outside the gene matches. The CDR3 runs 16 residues. In DNA, the CDR3 is TGCAGCGTTGATGAGGGTGGGACAGGGATAGCCTACGAGCAGTACTTC. It yields the protein CSVDEGGTGIAYEQYF.

This clonotype was counted ten times or more. This chain uses TRBV4-2 with TRBJ2-7, with D perhaps TRBD2 (5 bases). Trimming left V 4 bases short and J 2 bases short, with 12 bases between. Germline V gene data show CDR1 as LGHNA and CDR2 as YNFKEQ. The CDR3 runs 14 residues. This chain's CDR3 is CASSPRGQTYEQYF. In DNA form, the CDR3 reads TGTGCCAGCAGCCCCCGGGGTCAAACCTACGAGCAGTACTTC.

The chain carries TRBV5-1 and TRBJ2-2; D is unresolved. This CDR3 is 14 amino acids long. Germline assignment: CDR1 SGHRS and CDR2 YFSETQ. Between the trimmed V and J ends, which lost 4 bases and 6 bases, there was a span of 13 bases. This chain's CDR3 is CASSGGVVAGELFF. The CDR3 DNA reads as TGCGCCAGCAGCGGTGGGGTTGTGGCCGGGGAGCTGTTTTTT. Based on the CDR3 plus reference TRBV5-1 and TRBJ2-2, the full variable domain is KAGVTQTPRYLIKTRGQQVTLSCSPISGHRSVSWYQQTPGQGLQFLFEYFSETQRNKGNFPGRFSGRQFSNSRSEMNVSTLELGDSALYLCASSGGVVAGELFFGEGSRLTVL.

This clonotype was counted at least ten times. The rearrangement links TRBV29-1 to TRBJ2-3, with D maybe TRBD2 (6 bases). Per the germline V gene, CDR1 is SQVTM and CDR2 is ANQGSEA. This CDR3 is 15 amino acids long. V lost 1 base and J lost 4, with 15 bases in between. The CDR3 nucleotides read TGCAGCGTTGAAGGAAGACTAGAACGGGCAGATACGCAGTATTTT. Its protein is CSVEGRLERADTQYF.

This clonotype occurred many times. The chain has TRBV28 and TRBJ2-7; tentatively, D is TRBD2 (6 bases). The V gene lost 3 bases and the J gene lost 2 bases, with 8 bases spanning the gap. This CDR3 is 13 amino acids long. Germline V CDR1 and CDR2: MDHEN, SYDVKM. The CDR3: CASSFAGPYEQYF. CDR3 nucleotide sequence: TGTGCCAGCAGTTTCGCGGGACCCTACGAGCAGTACTTC. The full variable domain, rest sourced from reference TRBV28 and TRBJ2-7, is DVKVTQSSRYLVKRTGEKVFLECVQDMDHENMFWYRQDPGLGLRLIYFSYDVKMKEKGDIPEGYSVSREKKERFSLILESASTNQTSMYLCASSFAGPYEQYFGPGTRLTVT.

The sample holds a few counts of this clonotype. The chain links TRBV12-3 or TRBV12-4 to TRBJ2-2; TRBD2 agrees at 14 bases. The CDR3 covers 16 residues. Trimming cost V 3 bases and J 4 bases; bases outside gene matches: 1. The CDR3 bases are TGTGCCAGCAGTTTCGGGACTAGCGGGAGCACCGGGGAGCTGTTTTTT. Protein sequence: CASSFGTSGSTGELFF.

This chain uses TRBV20-1 with TRBJ2-1, with TRBD1 as a possible D gene (6 bases). The CDR3 has 13 residues. Trimming stripped 4 bases from V and 3 bases from J, with 10 bases between. Germline V gene sequence: CDR1 DFQATT, CDR2 SNEGSKA (reference sequence). The CDR3 spells CSATDSGYNEQFF. CDR3 nucleotide sequence: TGCAGTGCTACGGACAGCGGCTACAATGAGCAGTTCTTC.

This clonotype was counted between two and nine times. This chain uses TRBV9 with TRBJ2-7; 13 bases align to TRBD2. V was pared by 0 bases and J by 6 bases, with 6 bases of the junction left unmatched. The CDR3 sequence is 16 residues long. The germline CDR1 and CDR2 sequences are SGDLS and YYNGEE. The CDR3 loop is CASSVASGTSGIEQYF. The DNA for the CDR3 is TGTGCCAGCAGCGTAGCTTCCGGGACTAGCGGGATCGAGCAGTACTTC. Supplemented by reference TRBV9 and TRBJ2-7, the full variable domain reads DSGVTQTPKHLITATGQRVTLRCSPRSGDLSVYWYQQSLDQGLQFLIQYYNGEERAKGNILERFSAQQFPDLHSELNLSSLELGDSALYFCASSVASGTSGIEQYFGPGTRLTVT.

V and J are TRBV20-1 and TRBJ2-1, with D possibly matching TRBD2 (6 bases). Per germline, CDR1 DFQATT and CDR2 SNEGSKA (reference sequence). The V end was cut by 6 bases, the J end by 5 bases, with 8 bases between. The CDR3 sequence is 11 residues long. CDR3 nucleotides: TGCAGTGCACTAGCCCACAATGAGCAGTTCTTC. Protein sequence: CSALAHNEQFF.

A few counts support this clonotype. The chain carries TRBV7-2 and TRBJ2-1; D may be TRBD1 or TRBD2 (5 bases each). This CDR3 has 14 residues. Looked up from germline, CDR1 is SGHTA and CDR2 is FQGNSA. Trimming removed 7 bases at V and 6 bases at J, with 16 bases between. The CDR3 nucleotides read TGTGCCAGCACCCTGAGTGTGGGGGTCAATGAGCAGTTCTTC. This translates into CASTLSVGVNEQFF.